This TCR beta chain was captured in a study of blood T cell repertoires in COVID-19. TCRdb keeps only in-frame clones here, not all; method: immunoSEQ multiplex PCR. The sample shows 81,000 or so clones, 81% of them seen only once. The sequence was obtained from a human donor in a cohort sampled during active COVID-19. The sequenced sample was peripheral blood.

CDR3: CASTRANYGYTF. DNA for the CDR3: TGTGCCAGCACGAGAGCTAACTATGGCTACACCTTC. The chain employs TRBV9 and TRBJ1-2; D not resolved. This CDR3 comprises 12 residues. V gave up 6 bases and J gave up 0 bases, with 6 bases separating them. Germline V gives CDR1 SGDLS, CDR2 YYNGEE.